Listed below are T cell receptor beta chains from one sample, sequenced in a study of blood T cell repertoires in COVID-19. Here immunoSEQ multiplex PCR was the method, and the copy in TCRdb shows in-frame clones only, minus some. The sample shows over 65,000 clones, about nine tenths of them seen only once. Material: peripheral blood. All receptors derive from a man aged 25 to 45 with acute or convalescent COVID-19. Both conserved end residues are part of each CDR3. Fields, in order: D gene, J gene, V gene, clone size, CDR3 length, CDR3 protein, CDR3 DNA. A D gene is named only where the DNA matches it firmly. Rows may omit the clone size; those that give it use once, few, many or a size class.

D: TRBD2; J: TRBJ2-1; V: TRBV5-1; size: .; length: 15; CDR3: CASSSLAGANNEQFF; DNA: TGCGCCAGCAGCTCTCTAGCGGGAGCGAACAATGAGCAGTTCTTC
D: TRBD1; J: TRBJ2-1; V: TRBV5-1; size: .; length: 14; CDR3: CASSTNRGDNEQFF; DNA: TGCGCCAGTTCAACGAACAGGGGGGACAATGAGCAGTTCTTC
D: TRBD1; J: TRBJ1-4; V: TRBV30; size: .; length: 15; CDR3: CAWSVRQGPNEKLFF; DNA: TGTGCCTGGAGTGTCAGACAGGGGCCTAATGAAAAACTGTTTTTT
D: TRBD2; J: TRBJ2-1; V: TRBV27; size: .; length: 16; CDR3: CASSPVAGSSYNEQFF; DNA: TGTGCCAGCAGTCCCGTAGCGGGCAGCTCCTACAATGAGCAGTTCTTC
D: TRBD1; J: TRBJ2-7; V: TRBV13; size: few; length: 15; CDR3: CASSPGLGTGYEQYF; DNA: TGTGCCAGCAGCCCGGGCCTCGGGACAGGGTACGAGCAGTACTTC
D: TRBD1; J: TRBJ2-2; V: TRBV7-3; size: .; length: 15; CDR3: CASSITAQGTGELFF; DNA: TGTGCCAGCAGCATAACCGCACAGGGGACCGGGGAGCTGTTTTTT
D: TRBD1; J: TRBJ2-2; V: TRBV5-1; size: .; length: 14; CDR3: CASSKDRAVGELFF; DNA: TGCGCCAGCAGCAAGGACAGGGCCGTCGGGGAGCTGTTTTTT
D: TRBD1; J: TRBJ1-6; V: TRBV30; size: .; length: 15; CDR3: CASTDRSSYNSPLHF; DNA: TGTGCCTCCACGGACAGGAGCTCCTATAATTCACCCCTCCACTTT
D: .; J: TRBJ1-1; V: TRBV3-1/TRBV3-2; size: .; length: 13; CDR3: CASSQDLITEAFF; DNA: TGTGCCAGCAGCCAAGATCTAATCACTGAAGCTTTCTTT
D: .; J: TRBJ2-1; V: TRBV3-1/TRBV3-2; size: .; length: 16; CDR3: CASSPGSRGSYNEQFF; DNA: TGTGCCAGCAGCCCCGGTAGTAGGGGTTCGTACAATGAGCAGTTCTTC
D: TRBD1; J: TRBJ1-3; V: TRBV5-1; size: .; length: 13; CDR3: CASSADRGNTIYF; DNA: TGCGCCAGCAGCGCGGACAGGGGAAACACCATATATTTT
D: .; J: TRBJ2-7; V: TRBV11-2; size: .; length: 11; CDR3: CASSIYYEQYF; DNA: TGTGCCAGCAGCATATACTACGAGCAGTACTTC
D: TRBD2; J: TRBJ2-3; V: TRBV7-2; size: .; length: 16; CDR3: CASSLSGSRGTDTQYF; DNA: TGTGCCAGCAGCTTAAGCGGGAGTAGGGGGACAGATACGCAGTATTTT
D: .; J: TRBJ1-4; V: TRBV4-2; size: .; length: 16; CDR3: CASSQDLTRLNEKLFF; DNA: TGTGCCAGCAGCCAAGATTTAACCAGGCTTAATGAAAAACTGTTTTTT
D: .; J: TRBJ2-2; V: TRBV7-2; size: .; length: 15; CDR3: CASSYLLANTGELFF; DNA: TGTGCCAGCAGCTATCTCCTCGCGAACACCGGGGAGCTGTTTTTT
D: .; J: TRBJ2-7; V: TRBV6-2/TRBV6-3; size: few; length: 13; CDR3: CASSYEGVYEQYF; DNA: TGTGCCAGCAGTTACGAAGGGGTTTACGAGCAGTACTTC
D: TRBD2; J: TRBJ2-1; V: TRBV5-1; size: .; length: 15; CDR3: CARGGDGGSYNEQFF; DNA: TGCGCCCGCGGGGGGGACGGGGGCTCCTACAATGAGCAGTTCTTC
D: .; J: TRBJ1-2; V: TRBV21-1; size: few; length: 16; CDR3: CASSKSIVRGPHGYTF; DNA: TGTGCCAGCAGCAAGTCTATCGTTAGGGGGCCTCATGGCTACACCTTC
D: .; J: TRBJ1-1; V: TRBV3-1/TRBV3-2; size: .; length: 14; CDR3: CASSQEQGRTEAFF; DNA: TGTGCCAGCAGCCAAGAACAGGGTAGGACTGAAGCTTTCTTT
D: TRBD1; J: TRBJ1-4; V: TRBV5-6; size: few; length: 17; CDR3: CASSSGTGLRANEKLFF; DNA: TGTGCCAGCAGCTCCGGGACAGGGCTGCGGGCTAATGAAAAACTGTTTTTT
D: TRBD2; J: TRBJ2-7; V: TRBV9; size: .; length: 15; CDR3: CASSVAGTSTHEQYF; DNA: TGTGCCAGCAGCGTAGCCGGGACTAGCACGCACGAGCAGTACTTC
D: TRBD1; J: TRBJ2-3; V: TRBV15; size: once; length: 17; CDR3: CATSRGSGTGVGDTQYF; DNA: TGTGCCACCAGCCGGGGATCCGGGACAGGGGTTGGGGATACGCAGTATTTT
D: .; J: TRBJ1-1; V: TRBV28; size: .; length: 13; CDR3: CASSLTWNTEAFF; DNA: TGTGCCAGCAGTTTAACATGGAACACTGAAGCTTTCTTT
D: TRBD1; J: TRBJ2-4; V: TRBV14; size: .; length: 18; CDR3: CASSRGHTGGWTKNIQYF; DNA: TGTGCCAGCAGCCGCGGGCATACAGGGGGCTGGACCAAAAACATTCAGTACTTC
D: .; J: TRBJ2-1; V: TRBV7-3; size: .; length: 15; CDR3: CASSPSGGPGVEQFF; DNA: TGTGCCAGCAGCCCCTCCGGGGGGCCTGGGGTTGAGCAGTTCTTC
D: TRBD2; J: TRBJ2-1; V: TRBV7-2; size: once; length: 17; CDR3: CASSSTPRASGSHEQFF; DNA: TGTGCCAGCAGCTCAACACCGAGGGCTAGCGGGAGCCATGAGCAGTTCTTC
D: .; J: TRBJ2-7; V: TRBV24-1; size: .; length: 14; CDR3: CATSENGLHYEQYF; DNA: TGTGCCACCAGTGAAAACGGACTTCACTACGAGCAGTACTTC
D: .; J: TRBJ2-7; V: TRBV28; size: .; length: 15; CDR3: CASTYNQGGSYEQYF; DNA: TGTGCCAGCACTTACAACCAGGGGGGCTCCTACGAGCAGTACTTC
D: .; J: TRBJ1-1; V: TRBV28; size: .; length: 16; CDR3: CASSWSGRGRNTEAFF; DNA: TGTGCCAGCAGTTGGAGTGGGAGGGGAAGGAACACTGAAGCTTTCTTT
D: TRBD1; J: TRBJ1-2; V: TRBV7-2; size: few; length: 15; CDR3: CASSPDRGSNYGYTF; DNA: TGTGCCAGCAGCCCAGACAGGGGGTCTAACTATGGCTACACCTTC
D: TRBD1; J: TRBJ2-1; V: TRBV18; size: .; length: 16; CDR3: CASSLKGQGGYDEQFF; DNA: TGTGCCAGCTCACTAAAGGGACAGGGGGGTTATGATGAGCAGTTCTTC
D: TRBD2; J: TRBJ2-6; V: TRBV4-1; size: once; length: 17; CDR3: CASSREGGTSGANVLTF; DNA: TGCGCCAGCAGCCGAGAGGGAGGGACCTCTGGGGCCAACGTCCTGACTTTC
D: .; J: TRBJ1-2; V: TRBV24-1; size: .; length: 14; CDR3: CATSITGTRYGYTF; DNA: TGTGCCACCAGTATAACGGGGACACGCTATGGCTACACCTTC
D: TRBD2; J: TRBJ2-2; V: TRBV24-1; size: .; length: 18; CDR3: CATSGRTSGSGNTGELFF; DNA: TGTGCCACCAGTGGGCGAACTAGCGGGAGCGGGAACACCGGGGAGCTGTTTTTT
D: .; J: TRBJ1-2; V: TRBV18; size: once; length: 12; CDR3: CASSPRGLGYTF; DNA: TGTGCCAGCTCACCAAGAGGGCTCGGCTACACCTTC
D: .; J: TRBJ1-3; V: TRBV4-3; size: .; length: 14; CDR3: CASSQGTDGNTIYF; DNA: TGCGCCAGCAGCCAAGGGACAGATGGAAACACCATATATTTT
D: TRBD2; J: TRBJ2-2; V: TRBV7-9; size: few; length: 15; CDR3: CASRSSGGNTGELFF; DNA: TGTGCCAGCAGATCTAGCGGGGGGAACACCGGGGAGCTGTTTTTT
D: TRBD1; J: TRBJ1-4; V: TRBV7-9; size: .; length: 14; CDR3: CATGAGTAYEKLFF; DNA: TGTGCCACCGGTGCCGGGACAGCCTATGAAAAACTGTTTTTT
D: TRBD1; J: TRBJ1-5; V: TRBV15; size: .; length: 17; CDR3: CATSSRDRGLSNQPQHF; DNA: TGTGCCACCAGCAGCCGGGACAGGGGCCTTAGCAATCAGCCCCAGCATTTT
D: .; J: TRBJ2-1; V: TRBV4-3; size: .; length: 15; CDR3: CASSRFRREGNEQFF; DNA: TGCGCCAGCAGCCGCTTTCGGCGGGAAGGGAATGAGCAGTTCTTC
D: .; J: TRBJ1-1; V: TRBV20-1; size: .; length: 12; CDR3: CSASMSSVEAFF; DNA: TGCAGTGCTAGTATGTCTTCGGTTGAAGCTTTCTTT